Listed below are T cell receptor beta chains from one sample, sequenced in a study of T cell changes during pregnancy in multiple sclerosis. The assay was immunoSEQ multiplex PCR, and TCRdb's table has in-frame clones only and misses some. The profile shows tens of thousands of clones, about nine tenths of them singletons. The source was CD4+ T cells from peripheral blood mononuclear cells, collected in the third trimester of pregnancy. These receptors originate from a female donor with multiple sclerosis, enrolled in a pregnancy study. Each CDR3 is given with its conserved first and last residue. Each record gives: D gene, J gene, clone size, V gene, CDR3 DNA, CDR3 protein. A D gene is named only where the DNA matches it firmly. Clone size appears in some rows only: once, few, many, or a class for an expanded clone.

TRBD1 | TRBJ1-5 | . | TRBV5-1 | TGCGCCAGCAGCCTCGGACAGGGAAGCAATCAGCCCCAGCATTTT | CASSLGQGSNQPQHF
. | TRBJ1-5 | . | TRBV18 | TGTGCCAGCTCACCACCTACCAGGGATCAGCCCCAGCATTTT | CASSPPTRDQPQHF
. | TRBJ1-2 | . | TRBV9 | TGTGCCAGCAGCGTATCGGGCCGGGGTGGCTACACCTTC | CASSVSGRGGYTF
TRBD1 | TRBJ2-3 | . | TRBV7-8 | TGTGCCAGCAGCTTATTACGGACAGGGGGCACAGATACGCAGTATTTT | CASSLLRTGGTDTQYF
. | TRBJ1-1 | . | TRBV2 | TGTGCCAGCAGTGAAGCTGGGTCAGGGACTTTCACTGAAGCTTTCTTT | CASSEAGSGTFTEAFF
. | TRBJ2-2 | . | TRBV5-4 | TGTGCCAGCAGCGTTCCCCTCCGCGGGGAGCTGTTTTTT | CASSVPLRGELFF
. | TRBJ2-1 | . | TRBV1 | TGCACCAGCAGCCAACTTCAAGCGGGGGGGAACCACAATGAGCAGTTCTTC | CTSSQLQAGGNHNEQFF
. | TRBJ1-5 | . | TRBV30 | TGTGCCTGGAGTGTATTAGGAGGGGTACAGCCCCAGCATTTT | CAWSVLGGVQPQHF
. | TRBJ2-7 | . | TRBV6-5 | TGTGCCAGCAGGGATACTAGACTCGCTCGCCACGAGCAGTACTTC | CASRDTRLARHEQYF
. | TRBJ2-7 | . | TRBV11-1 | TGTGCCAGCAGCTTAACAGGCCGCGGCTCCTACGAGCAGTACTTC | CASSLTGRGSYEQYF
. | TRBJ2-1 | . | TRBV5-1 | TGCGCCAGCAACGATGGCAGTCCCTACAATGAGCAGTTCTTC | CASNDGSPYNEQFF
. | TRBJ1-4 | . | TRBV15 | TGTGCCACCAGCAGAGTCGTGTCAGCAACTAATGAAAAACTGTTTTTT | CATSRVVSATNEKLFF
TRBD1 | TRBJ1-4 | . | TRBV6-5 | TGTGCCAGCAGCGACCGACAGGGAAATGAAAAACTGTTTTTT | CASSDRQGNEKLFF
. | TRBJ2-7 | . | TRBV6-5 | TGTGCCAGCAGTTATGTGTTTGGGGGGTTCTACGAGCAGTACTTC | CASSYVFGGFYEQYF
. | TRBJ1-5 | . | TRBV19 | TGTGCCAGTAGACGAGGAGGGACTAGCAATCAGCCCCAGCATTTT | CASRRGGTSNQPQHF
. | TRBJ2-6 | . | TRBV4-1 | TGCGCCAGCAGCCAAGTCCCACTAGGCTCTGGGGCCAACGTCCTGACTTTC | CASSQVPLGSGANVLTF
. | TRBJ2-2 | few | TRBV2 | TGTGCCAGCAGTGCCACGACAGGGAACACCGGGGAGCTGTTTTTT | CASSATTGNTGELFF
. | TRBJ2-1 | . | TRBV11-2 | TGTGCCAGCAGCTTAGAACGACTAAATGAGCAGTTCTTC | CASSLERLNEQFF
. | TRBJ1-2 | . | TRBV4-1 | TGCGCCAGCAGCCAAGAGCGGGTTTCCTATGGCTACACCTTC | CASSQERVSYGYTF
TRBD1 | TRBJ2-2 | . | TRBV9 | TGTGCCAGCAGCAATGACAGGGCCACCGGGGAGCTGTTTTTT | CASSNDRATGELFF
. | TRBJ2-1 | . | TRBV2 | TGTGCCAGCAGTGAGTTCGGCGGGGGCAACAATGAGCAGTTCTTC | CASSEFGGGNNEQFF
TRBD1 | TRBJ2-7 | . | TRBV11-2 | TGTGCCAGCAGCTTAGGCCCCGGGACAGGGTCGGACGAGCAGTACTTC | CASSLGPGTGSDEQYF
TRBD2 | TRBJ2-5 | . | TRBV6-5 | TGTGCCAGCAGTTACTCGAATAGCGGGAGGGCAGAGACCCAGTACTTC | CASSYSNSGRAETQYF
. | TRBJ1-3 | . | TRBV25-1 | TGTGCCAGCAGTGACGCCCCAGGGGCTGGAAACACCATATATTTT | CASSDAPGAGNTIYF